Shown below are 21 T cell receptor beta chains from a single sample sequenced in a study of T-cell reconstitution after alpha-beta-depleted transplantation in children (dated by TCRdb to about 2016). The library was built by means of PCR. The instrument given in TCRdb is Illumina HiSeq 2500. TCR libraries were prepared with molecular barcoding, using unique molecular identifiers to normalize TCRbeta repertoire quantification. The public reads were reprocessed in TCRdb via fastp at Q25 and MiXCR, keeping in-frame beta chains. Rows are unified per CDR3 protein, each entry keeping the most common DNA and genes. Present in this sample are roughly 300,000 distinct CDR3 sequences, about 9.9% of which were seen just once. In total, the top ten clones hold around 24% of the sample. The treatment or condition label for this specimen denotes: allogeneic hematopoietic cell transplantation with graft depleted of TCRalphabeta T cells and CD19 B cells.

This specimen consisted of peripheral blood, obtained 180 days after TCRalphabeta/CD19-depleted stem cell transplant. The receptors shown here come from a male patient between 2 and 15 years old who had a stem cell transplant for chronic granulomatous disease, so the T cells may come from the graft donor.

This clonotype was counted ten times or more. The rearrangement uses TRBV7-8 and TRBJ2-6; TRBD2 matches at 14 bases. CDR3 length: 20 residues. Per germline, CDR1 SGHVS and CDR2 FQNEAQ. Losses at the gene ends were 6 bases for V and 5 bases for J; bases not matched to a gene: 15. For the CDR3, the DNA is TGTGCCAGCAGACAAGGGAGACTAGCGGGGGGGTCTTCCCGGGCCAACGTCCTGACTTTC. Translating gives CASRQGRLAGGSSRANVLTF. Full variable domain (remainder filled in from reference TRBV7-8 and TRBJ2-6): GAGVSQSPRYKVAKRGQDVALRCDPISGHVSLFWYQQALGQGPEFLTYFQNEAQLDKSGLPSDRFFAERPEGSVSTLKIQRTQQEDSAVYLCASRQGRLAGGSSRANVLTFGAGSRLTVL.

The sample holds many counts of this clonotype. This chain connects TRBV4-3 to TRBJ2-3, with D perhaps being TRBD1 or TRBD2 (6 bases each). Germline CDR1 reads LGHNA; CDR2 reads YSLEER. This CDR3 is built from 15 residues. Deletions cut 6 bases from V and 3 bases from J, with 16 bases between. The CDR3 nucleotides read TGCGCCAGCAGTATAGAGGGGGGACCTACAGATACGCAGTATTTT. It encodes CASSIEGGPTDTQYF.

Note on this clonotype: One end of the junction varies from germline; a read error may be responsible. The chain recombines TRBV12-3 or TRBV12-4 with TRBJ2-7; D not certain. The CDR3 totals 14 residues. The CDR3 sequence is CASSLGLIPYEQCF. Written as DNA, the CDR3 is TGTGCCAGCAGTTTAGGGCTGATACCCTACGAGCAGTGCTTT.

This clonotype was detected many times. V usage is TRBV18 and J usage is TRBJ1-2, with D possibly TRBD1 on 5 matching bases. The CDR3 runs 14 residues. V gave up 2 bases and J gave up 2 bases, with 9 bases separating them. Germline V gene data show CDR1 as KGHSH and CDR2 as LQKENI. DNA for the CDR3: TGTGCCAGCTCACCAGGAGGGGACAACTATGGCTACACCTTC. This gives the protein CASSPGGDNYGYTF.

Many counts were recorded for this clonotype. The chain uses TRBV4-1 and TRBJ1-2; unclear D gene. CDR3 size: 15 residues. V dropped 2 bases and J dropped 6 bases, with 16 bases sitting between them. The germline V gene has CDR1 MGHRA and CDR2 YSYEKL. The DNA of the CDR3 is TGCGCCAGCAGCCAACAGCGGGGAATCGCAAATGGCTACACCTTC. It codes for CASSQQRGIANGYTF.

The chain is built from TRBV12-3 or TRBV12-4 and TRBJ2-7, with D possibly being TRBD2 (7 bases). The V end was cut by 6 bases, the J end by 3 bases, with 18 bases between. The CDR3 is 15 amino acids. The DNA of the CDR3 is TGTGCCAGCAGCGGCGGTACTAGGGGGGGCTACGAGCAGTACTTC. It specifies CASSGGTRGGYEQYF.

This clonotype was seen repeatedly, ten times or more. This chain connects TRBV30 to TRBJ1-6; D perhaps matches TRBD1 (6 bases). The ends were cut back, 4 bases at V and 12 bases at J, with 16 bases in the middle. Germline values: CDR1 GTSNPN, CDR2 SVGIG (reference sequence). This CDR3 region has 13 residues. In DNA, the CDR3 is TGTGCCTGGACCACAGGGCGTACCGGACCCCTCCACTTT. The encoded protein is CAWTTGRTGPLHF.

Concerning this clonotype: A clone one base away is much larger, so this may be a read error. The conserved phenylalanine or tryptophan normally closing the CDR3 is absent here, so this likely arose from a read error. The V and J genes are TRBV4-2 and TRBJ2-5; tentatively, D is TRBD1 (5 bases). Germline CDR1 is LGHNA and CDR2 is YNFKEQ. The CDR3 runs 14 residues. The ends were cut back, 4 bases at V and 4 bases at J, with 13 bases in the middle. Written as DNA, the CDR3 is TGTGCCAGCAGCCGAGAGGTGGGGCTAGAGACCCAGTACTCC. It translates to CASSREVGLETQYS.

This clonotype was seen at least ten times. The genes are TRBV6-1 and TRBJ2-2; perhaps TRBD1 as D (5 bases). CDR1 is MNHNS and CDR2 is SASEGT in the germline V gene. The length of the CDR3 is 17 residues. V lost 2 bases, J lost 5 bases, and 18 bases lay in between. CDR3 residues: CASSEQGVGLVTGELFF. The CDR3 region has the DNA TGTGCCAGCAGTGAACAAGGGGTGGGGCTGGTGACCGGGGAGCTGTTTTTT.

The chain combines TRBV29-1 with TRBJ2-3; D gene ambiguous. The CDR3 runs to 11 residues. From germline, CDR1 is SQVTM and CDR2 ANQGSEA. V was trimmed by 2 bases and J by 4 bases, leaving 4 bases between them. The CDR3 is CSVENSDTQYF. CDR3 in DNA: TGCAGCGTTGAAAACTCAGATACGCAGTATTTT.

This clonotype was seen repeatedly, ten times or more. This sequence joins TRBV7-6 and TRBJ1-1, with D perhaps matching TRBD1 (5 bases). The CDR3 has 15 amino acids. Germline CDR1 and CDR2: SGHVS and FNYEAQ. V was trimmed by 5 bases and J by 0 bases, leaving 13 bases between them. As DNA, the CDR3 is TGTGCCAGCAGCCCGCCCGCAGGGATGAACACTGAAGCTTTCTTT. It codes for CASSPPAGMNTEAFF. Looking up the rest from reference TRBV7-6 and TRBJ1-1 gives the full variable domain: GAGVSQSPRYKVTKRGQDVALRCDPISGHVSLYWYRQALGQGPEFLTYFNYEAQQDKSGLPNDRFSAERPEGSISTLTIQRTEQRDSAMYRCASSPPAGMNTEAFFGQGTRLTVV.

This clonotype was detected ten times or more. V and J are TRBV18 and TRBJ2-5; D may be TRBD1 (5 bases). The germline CDR1 and CDR2 sequences are KGHSH and LQKENI. The CDR3 is made up of 18 amino acids. V lost 1 base, J lost 4 bases, and 22 bases lay in between. In DNA form, the CDR3 reads TGTGCCAGCTCACCACTGACTTCGTCTAACCCTAGGGGAGAGACCCAGTACTTC. Translated, it gives CASSPLTSSNPRGETQYF.

Many counts were recorded for this clonotype. The chain recombines TRBV5-1 with TRBJ1-2, with 7 nucleotides matching TRBD1. This CDR3 has 15 residues. Germline V gene sequence: CDR1 SGHRS, CDR2 YFSETQ. The junction had 6 bases not matched to a gene; V was cut back by 4 bases and J by 0 bases. CDR3 in amino acids: CASSLGTATNYGYTF. The CDR3 coding sequence is TGCGCCAGCAGCCTCGGGACAGCGACTAACTATGGCTACACCTTC.

This clonotype was seen ten or more times. The chain couples TRBV7-2 to TRBJ2-3; 8 bases are shared with TRBD2. The CDR3 loop spans 14 amino acids. V lost 7 bases and J lost 5; bases outside the gene matches: 8. CDR1 and CDR2 from the germline V gene are SGHTA and FQGNSA. CDR3 loop: CASKPGGRGDTQYF. The CDR3 bases are TGTGCCAGCAAGCCGGGAGGGAGGGGAGATACGCAGTATTTT. Full variable domain (missing parts from reference TRBV7-2 and TRBJ2-3): GAGVSQSPSNKVTEKGKDVELRCDPISGHTALYWYRQSLGQGLEFLIYFQGNSAPDKSGLPSDRFSAERTGGSVSTLTIQRTQQEDSAVYLCASKPGGRGDTQYFGPGTRLTVL.

The sample holds many counts of this clonotype. The chain uses TRBV7-8 and TRBJ2-2, with 9 bases matching TRBD1. V was clipped by 1 base and J by 5 bases; unmatched bases: 2. This CDR3 is built from 15 residues. Germline values: CDR1 SGHVS, CDR2 FQNEAQ. CDR3 sequence (DNA): TGTGCCAGCAGCTTAGACAGGGGGCATACCGGGGAGCTGTTTTTT. It encodes CASSLDRGHTGELFF.

This clonotype showed up many times. The chain employs TRBV10-2 and TRBJ2-2; 7 positions match TRBD2. The CDR3 totals 15 residues. CDR1 and CDR2 (germline): WSHSY, SAAADI. V trimming: 2 bases; J trimming: 2 bases; junction bases outside the gene matches: 2. CDR3 DNA sequence: TGCGCCAGCAGTGAGGCTAGCGGAAACACCGGGGAGCTGTTTTTT. Translated, it gives CASSEASGNTGELFF.

This clonotype was seen repeatedly, ten times or more. The chain uses TRBV29-1 and TRBJ2-1; D is ambiguous. Germline V gene sequence: CDR1 SQVTM, CDR2 ANQGSEA. With 6 bases removed from V and 9 bases from J, the gap between germline ends came to 18 bases. The CDR3 covers 13 residues. The CDR3 loop is CSVPDGDESEQFF. The CDR3 bases are TGCAGCGTCCCGGACGGAGATGAGAGTGAGCAGTTCTTC.

The genes are TRBV20-1 and TRBJ2-1; 9 nucleotides align to TRBD2. The CDR3 length is 14 residues. In germline, CDR1 is DFQATT, CDR2 SNEGSKA (reference sequence). V dropped 6 bases and J dropped 4; count of bases not matched to a gene: 7. Here the CDR3 reads CSAKRAGGYNEQFF. CDR3 bases: TGCAGTGCAAAACGAGCGGGAGGTTACAATGAGCAGTTCTTC.

This clonotype was counted many times. The V and J genes are TRBV20-1 and TRBJ1-6; D gene uncertain. Germline V gene data show CDR1 as DFQATT and CDR2 as SNEGSKA (reference sequence). The CDR3 sequence is 15 residues long. With 0 bases removed from V and 1 base from J, the gap between germline ends came to 7 bases. The DNA for the CDR3 is TGCAGTGCTAGAGATCCTTGGTCCTATAATTCACCCCTCCACTTT. Translated, it gives CSARDPWSYNSPLHF.

J is TRBJ2-7 and V is TRBV29-1; possible D gene TRBD1, 6 bases. The germline V and J ends were trimmed by 6 bases and 0 bases, with 12 bases remaining between them. Germline V gene sequence: CDR1 SQVTM, CDR2 ANQGSEA. The CDR3 has 13 amino acids. The CDR3 DNA reads as TGCAGCGTAACCCGGGACAACTCCTACGAGCAGTACTTC. Translation: CSVTRDNSYEQYF.

This clonotype was recorded many times. The chain recombines TRBV7-3 with TRBJ2-6, with D unclear. V lost 3 bases and J lost 2, with 2 bases in between. CDR3 size: 13 residues. The germline CDR1 and CDR2 sequences are SGHTA and FQGTGA. The CDR3: CASSFAGANVLTF. As DNA, the CDR3 is TGTGCCAGCAGCTTTGCTGGGGCCAACGTCCTGACTTTC.